These 17 T cell receptor beta chains came from one sample sequenced in a study of blood T cell repertoires in COVID-19. Method: immunoSEQ multiplex PCR; TCRdb's copy keeps in-frame clones and lacks some. The data hold some 80,000 clones, with approximately 90% observed a single time. The specimen was peripheral blood. The receptors were sampled from a human donor in a cohort sampled during active COVID-19.

This CDR3 is CASSLETRSYPTYEQYF. The DNA for the CDR3 is TGTGCCAGCAGCTTAGAAACCCGGTCCTACCCTACCTACGAGCAGTACTTC. The V call is TRBV11-2, the J call TRBJ2-7; D unresolved. Germline assignment: CDR1 SGHAT and CDR2 FQNNGV. V was clipped by 0 bases and J by 2 bases, with 17 bases between them. The length of the CDR3 is 17 residues.

The chain has TRBV7-2 and TRBJ1-2; 9 bases align to TRBD1. The ends lost 1 base at V and 5 bases at J; junction bases unmatched: 5. The CDR3 consists of 15 residues. Germline CDR1 and CDR2: SGHTA and FQGNSA. The CDR3 loop reads CASSLDTGQGYGYTF. CDR3 nucleotides: TGTGCCAGCAGCTTAGACACGGGACAGGGTTATGGCTACACCTTC.

The genes are TRBV5-1 and TRBJ2-2; the match to TRBD1 covers 8 bases. The germline V gene has CDR1 SGHRS and CDR2 YFSETQ. Trimming at V came to 4 bases and at J to 3 bases, leaving 5 bases not matched to a gene. This CDR3 comprises 15 residues. CDR3 in DNA: TGCGCCAGCAGCCGACAGGGGTTCGACACCGGGGAGCTGTTTTTT. Encoded protein: CASSRQGFDTGELFF.

The chain is built from TRBV11-3 and TRBJ2-1; tentatively, D is TRBD2 (6 bases). V lost 5 bases, J lost 4 bases, and 15 bases lay in between. The CDR3 has 15 amino acids. From germline, CDR1 is SGHNT and CDR2 YENEEA. CDR3 protein: CASSQQGGGYNEQFF. The CDR3 DNA sequence: TGTGCCAGCAGCCAGCAGGGTGGGGGGTACAATGAGCAGTTCTTC.

The chain links TRBV2 to TRBJ2-7; TRBD2 agrees at 11 bases. From germline, CDR1 is SNHLY and CDR2 FYNNEI. This CDR3 comprises 13 residues. With 6 bases clipped from V and 3 bases from J, the junction kept 1 base outside the gene matches. The CDR3 sequence: CASRGTSGYEQYF. CDR3 in DNA: TGTGCCAGCAGGGGGACTAGCGGCTACGAGCAGTACTTC.

The chain couples TRBV5-1 to TRBJ2-7, with D unresolved. V was clipped by 4 bases and J by 2 bases, with 7 bases between them. Germline CDR1 SGHRS, CDR2 YFSETQ. The CDR3 has 12 residues. CDR3 region: CASSPPTYEQYF. CDR3 coding DNA: TGCGCCAGCAGCCCCCCAACCTACGAGCAGTACTTC.

The chain employs TRBV2 and TRBJ2-1; TRBD2 matches at 11 bases. The CDR3 has 15 residues. CDR1 and CDR2 (germline): SNHLY, FYNNEI. The V segment lost 6 bases and the J segment 4 bases; nucleotides outside the gene matches: 5. DNA for the CDR3: TGTGCCAGCAGCCAAACTAGCGGGGGATACAATGAGCAGTTCTTC. It is translated as CASSQTSGGYNEQFF. The full variable domain, in which reference TRBV2 and TRBJ2-1 provide the parts outside the CDR3, is EPEVTQTPSHQVTQMGQEVILRCVPISNHLYFYWYRQILGQKVEFLVSFYNNEISEKSEIFDDQFSVERPDGSNFTLKIRSTKLEDSAMYFCASSQTSGGYNEQFFGPGTRLTVL.

The rearrangement uses TRBV5-5 and TRBJ2-1; D gene uncertain. The V end was cut by 0 bases, the J end by 0 bases, with 10 bases between. Looked up from germline, CDR1 is SGHKS and CDR2 is YYEKEE (reference sequence). This CDR3 is built from 16 residues. CDR3 sequence: CASSLGHRSSYNEQFF. The CDR3 coding sequence is TGTGCCAGCAGCTTGGGTCATCGGAGCTCCTACAATGAGCAGTTCTTC.

In this sample, this clone turned up a few times. The rearrangement links TRBV5-1 to TRBJ1-1; TRBD1 agrees at 7 bases. CDR1 SGHRS and CDR2 YFSETQ come from the germline V gene. V lost 7 bases to trimming and J lost 1 base; unmatched junction nucleotides: 7. The CDR3 spans 14 residues. Here the CDR3 reads CASGNTGANTEAFF. CDR3 DNA sequence: TGCGCCAGCGGAAACACAGGGGCGAACACTGAAGCTTTCTTT. The full variable domain, with the rest looked up from reference TRBV5-1 and TRBJ1-1, is KAGVTQTPRYLIKTRGQQVTLSCSPISGHRSVSWYQQTPGQGLQFLFEYFSETQRNKGNFPGRFSGRQFSNSRSEMNVSTLELGDSALYLCASGNTGANTEAFFGQGTRLTVV.

The CDR3 sequence: CASSYAGWGTEAFF. CDR3 sequence (DNA): TGTGCCAGCAGTTATGCAGGGTGGGGCACTGAAGCTTTCTTT. The chain is built from TRBV6-2 or TRBV6-3 and TRBJ1-1; possible D gene TRBD1, 5 bases. The CDR3 sequence is 14 residues long. Germline values: CDR1 MNHEY, CDR2 SVGEGT. Trimming took 3 bases from V and 4 from J, leaving 12 bases between them.

This clone has only a few counts. The chain recombines TRBV6-2 or TRBV6-3 with TRBJ2-6; D is possibly TRBD2 (5 bases). The CDR3 covers 15 residues. From germline, CDR1 is MNHEY and CDR2 SVGEGT. The ends were cut back, 2 bases at V and 3 bases at J, with 8 bases in the middle. The CDR3 region has the DNA TGTGCCAGCAGTTACGGAGGTGGTGGGGCCAACGTCCTGACTTTC. It codes for CASSYGGGGANVLTF.

The chain employs TRBV5-6 and TRBJ1-2; D is perhaps TRBD1 (6 bases). CDR1 and CDR2 (germline): SGHDT, YYEEEE. This CDR3 has 13 amino acids. Trimming took off 3 bases at V and 6 bases at J, with 12 bases between the two ends. Written as DNA, the CDR3 is TGTGCCAGCAGCTCAACAGGGCGGCATGGCTACACCTTC. This codes for CASSSTGRHGYTF.

V is TRBV6-6 and J is TRBJ2-7; 10 bases are shared with TRBD1. V gave up 5 bases and J gave up 2 bases; unmatched junction bases: 6. The CDR3 runs to 15 residues. Germline V gene sequence: CDR1 MNHNY, CDR2 SVGAGI (reference sequence). The CDR3 spells CASSGRDRGTYEQYF. The CDR3 coding sequence is TGTGCCAGCAGTGGCCGGGACAGGGGTACCTACGAGCAGTACTTC.

This clone has only one observation. The V and J genes are TRBV5-1 and TRBJ1-4; D perhaps matches TRBD1 (6 bases). Germline V gene lookup returns CDR1 SGHRS and CDR2 YFSETQ. The germline V and J ends were trimmed by 3 bases and 1 base, with 13 bases remaining between them. This CDR3 region has 16 residues. CDR3: CASSSGDLITNEKLFF. In DNA, the CDR3 is TGCGCCAGCAGCTCAGGGGATCTGATAACTAATGAAAAACTGTTTTTT.

The rearrangement joins TRBV5-6 to TRBJ2-1; TRBD1 agrees at 7 bases. The germline gives CDR1 SGHDT, CDR2 YYEEEE. The CDR3 length is 15 residues. V gave up 0 bases and J gave up 1 base; unmatched junction bases: 1. In DNA, the CDR3 is TGTGCCAGCAGCTTGGGGACAGGATCCTACAATGAGCAGTTCTTC. Amino acids: CASSLGTGSYNEQFF.

There are a few counts of this clone. This chain links TRBV5-1 with TRBJ1-5, with TRBD1 identical over 8 bases. Germline CDR1 is SGHRS and CDR2 is YFSETQ. The V gene end was trimmed by 4 bases and the J gene end by 7 bases; junction bases not matched to a gene: 7. The length of the CDR3 is 14 residues. Here the CDR3 DNA reads TGCGCCAGCAGCCCACTGACAGGGGACCAGCCCCAGCATTTT. Protein product: CASSPLTGDQPQHF.

The chain employs TRBV28 and TRBJ2-2; D gene ambiguous. Trimming removed 5 bases at V and 3 bases at J, with 10 bases between. Germline V gene sequence: CDR1 MDHEN, CDR2 SYDVKM. CDR3 length: 14 amino acids. CDR3 loop: CASSGLTHTGELFF. The CDR3, as DNA: TGTGCCAGCAGTGGCCTTACCCACACCGGGGAGCTGTTTTTT. Based on the CDR3 plus reference TRBV28 and TRBJ2-2, the full variable domain is DVKVTQSSRYLVKRTGEKVFLECVQDMDHENMFWYRQDPGLGLRLIYFSYDVKMKEKGDIPEGYSVSREKKERFSLILESASTNQTSMYLCASSGLTHTGELFFGEGSRLTVL.